This entry concerns a single T cell receptor beta chain. The sample is drawn from a study of blood T cell repertoires in COVID-19. Overall study: Samples of COVID-19 (acute and convalescent) were obtained from the United States, Italy and Spain.

This CDR3 spans 15 amino acids. In germline, CDR1 is SGHAT, CDR2 FQNNGV. J gave up 10 bases and V 6 bases, and 8 bases lay outside the gene matches. Profiled with immunoSEQ multiplex PCR; TCRdb holds only in-frame clones, not every one. The sample has about 190,000 clones, approximately 91% seen once. This chain uses TRBV11-2 with TRBJ2-1; 14 nucleotides match TRBD2. The sample consisted of peripheral blood. The sequence was collected from a man between 65 and 85 years old with active or convalescent COVID-19. The CDR3 is CASRTGTSGRGEQFF. CDR3 bases: TGTGCCAGCAGAACCGGGACTAGCGGGAGAGGCGAGCAGTTCTTC.